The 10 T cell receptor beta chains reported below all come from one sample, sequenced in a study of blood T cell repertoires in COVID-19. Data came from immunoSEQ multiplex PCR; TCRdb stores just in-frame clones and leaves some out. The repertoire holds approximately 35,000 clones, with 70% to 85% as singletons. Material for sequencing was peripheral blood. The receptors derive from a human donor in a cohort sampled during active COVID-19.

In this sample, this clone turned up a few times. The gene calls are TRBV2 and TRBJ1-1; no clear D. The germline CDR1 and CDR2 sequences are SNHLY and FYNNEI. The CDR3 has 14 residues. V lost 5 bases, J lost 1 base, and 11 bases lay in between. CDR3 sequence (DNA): TGTGCCAGCAGTATTATCAGGTGGAACACTGAAGCTTTCTTT. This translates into CASSIIRWNTEAFF.

The CDR3 region is CASSWGQLLNTEAFF. The CDR3 region has the DNA TGCGCCAGCAGCTGGGGACAGCTTTTGAACACTGAAGCTTTCTTT. J is TRBJ1-1 and V is TRBV5-1; 7 bases match TRBD1. The V gene's germline CDR1 is SGHRS and CDR2 YFSETQ. The CDR3 is made up of 15 amino acids. J gave up 0 bases and V 3 bases, and 5 bases lay outside the gene matches.

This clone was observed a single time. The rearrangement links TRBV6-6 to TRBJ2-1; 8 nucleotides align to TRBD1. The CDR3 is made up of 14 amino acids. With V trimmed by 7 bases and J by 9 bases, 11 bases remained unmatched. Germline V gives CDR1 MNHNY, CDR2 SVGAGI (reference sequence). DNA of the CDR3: TGTGCCAGCAACGTACAGGGGGTTCAGGGTGAGCAGTTCTTC. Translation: CASNVQGVQGEQFF.

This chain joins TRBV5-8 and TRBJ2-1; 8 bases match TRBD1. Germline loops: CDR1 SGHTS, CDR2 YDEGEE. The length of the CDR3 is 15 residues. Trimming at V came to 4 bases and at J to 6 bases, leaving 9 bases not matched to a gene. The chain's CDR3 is CASSLDRGSVNEQFF. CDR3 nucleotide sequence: TGTGCCAGCAGCCTTGACAGGGGATCGGTCAATGAGCAGTTCTTC. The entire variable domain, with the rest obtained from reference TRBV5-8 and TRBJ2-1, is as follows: EAGVTQSPTHLIKTRGQQATLRCSPISGHTSVYWYQQALGLGLQFLLWYDEGEERNRGNFPPRFSGRQFPNYSSELNVNALELEDSALYLCASSLDRGSVNEQFFGPGTRLTVL.

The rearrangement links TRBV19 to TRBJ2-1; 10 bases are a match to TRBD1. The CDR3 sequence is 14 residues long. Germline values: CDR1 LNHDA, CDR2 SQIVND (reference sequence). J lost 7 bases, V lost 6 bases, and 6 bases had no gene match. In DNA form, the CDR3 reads TGTGCCAGTAGAAGGACAGGGGGGTGGAATGAGCAGTTCTTC. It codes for CASRRTGGWNEQFF.

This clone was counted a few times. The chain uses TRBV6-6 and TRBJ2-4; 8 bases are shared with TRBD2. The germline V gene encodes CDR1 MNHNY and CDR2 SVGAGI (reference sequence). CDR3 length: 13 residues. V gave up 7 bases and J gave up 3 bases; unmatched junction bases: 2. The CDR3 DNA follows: TGTGCCAGCAAAGCGGGGGACAAAAACATTCAGTACTTC. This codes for CASKAGDKNIQYF.

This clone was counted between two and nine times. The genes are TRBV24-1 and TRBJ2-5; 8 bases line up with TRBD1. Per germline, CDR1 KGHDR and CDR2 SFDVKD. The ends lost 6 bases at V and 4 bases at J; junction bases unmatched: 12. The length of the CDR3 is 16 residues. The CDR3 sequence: CATSPGQGRGGETQYF. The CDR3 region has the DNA TGTGCCACCAGTCCCGGACAGGGAAGGGGCGGAGAGACCCAGTACTTC.

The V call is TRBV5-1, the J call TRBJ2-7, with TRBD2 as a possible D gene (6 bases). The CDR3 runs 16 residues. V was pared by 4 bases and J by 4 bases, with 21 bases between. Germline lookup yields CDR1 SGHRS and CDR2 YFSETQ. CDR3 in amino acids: CASSGGMLLRAYEQYF. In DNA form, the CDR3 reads TGCGCCAGCAGCGGGGGGATGCTCCTCCGGGCTTACGAGCAGTACTTC.

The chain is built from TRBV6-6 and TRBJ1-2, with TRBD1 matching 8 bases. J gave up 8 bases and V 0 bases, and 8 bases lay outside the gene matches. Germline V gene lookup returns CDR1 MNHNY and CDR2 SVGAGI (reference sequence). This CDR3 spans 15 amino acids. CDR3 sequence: CASSYSGQGVSGYTF. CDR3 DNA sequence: TGTGCCAGCAGTTACTCTGGACAGGGCGTTTCAGGCTACACCTTC.

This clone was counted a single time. CDR3 DNA: TGCGCCAGCAGCCAAGGGGAGTTCCGGGCTACTCAGCCCCAGCATTTT. Protein sequence: CASSQGEFRATQPQHF. The genes are TRBV4-1 and TRBJ1-5; D remains ambiguous. The germline V gene encodes CDR1 MGHRA and CDR2 YSYEKL. CDR3 size: 16 residues. The V end lost 1 base, the J end lost 6 bases, and 16 bases lay between the germline ends.